The source of this TCR beta chain is a study of blood T cell repertoires in COVID-19. Study context: Spain, Italy and the United States supplied samples that represented acute and convalescent COVID-19. T cells, B-cell-depleted T cells, or PBMCs provided the cDNA or gDNA that served as material.

This clone showed up just once. Per the study methods: Reference gene primer amplification yielded estimated nucleated cell counts. Produced via immunoSEQ multiplex PCR; TCRdb's table is partial and in-frame only. The V and J calls and clone size come from that table; D and trimming were worked out from the DNA. Among 60,000 to 90,000 clones listed, around 80% were seen once. The CDR3 spans 13 residues. The V gene's germline CDR1 is MNHEY and CDR2 SVGAGI. The V end lost 10 bases, the J end lost 2 bases, and 12 bases lay between the germline ends. The rearrangement uses TRBV6-5 and TRBJ1-5; the D is unclear. The sequencing sample was made of peripheral blood. The receptor was isolated from a woman aged 45-59 years with acute or convalescent COVID-19. CDR3 region: CATTMPGNQPQHF. The CDR3 DNA reads as TGTGCCACCACGATGCCGGGCAATCAGCCCCAGCATTTT.